This T cell receptor beta chain was captured by sequencing in a study of T cell responses to AZD1222 COVID-19 vaccine. Sequenced by immunoSEQ multiplex PCR; TCRdb stores in-frame clones only, minus some. Of about 140,000 clones listed, around nine tenths are singletons. V dropped 3 bases and J dropped 9 bases, with 12 bases sitting between them. Germline lookup yields CDR1 SGHTA and CDR2 FQGNSA. The CDR3 has 14 amino acids. The chain couples TRBV7-2 to TRBJ1-6; tentative D call: TRBD1 (5 bases). The TCR originated in an adult who received the AZD1222 COVID-19 vaccine. The sample here was peripheral blood, taken 28 days after the second AZD1222 dose. CDR3 region: CASSLTAQGSPLHF. DNA for the CDR3: TGTGCCAGCAGCTTGACGGCTCAGGGTTCACCCCTCCACTTT.